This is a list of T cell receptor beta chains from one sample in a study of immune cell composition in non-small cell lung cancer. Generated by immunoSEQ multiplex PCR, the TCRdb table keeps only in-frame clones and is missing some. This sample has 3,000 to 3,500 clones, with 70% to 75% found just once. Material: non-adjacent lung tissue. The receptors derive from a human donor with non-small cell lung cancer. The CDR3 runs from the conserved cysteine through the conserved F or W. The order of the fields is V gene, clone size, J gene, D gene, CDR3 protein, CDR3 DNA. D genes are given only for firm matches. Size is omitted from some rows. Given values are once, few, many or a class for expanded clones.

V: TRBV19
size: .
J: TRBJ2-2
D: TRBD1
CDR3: CASSNRYGTGAYGGELFF
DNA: TGTGCCAGTAGTAATAGATACGGGACAGGGGCTTATGGCGGGGAGCTGTTTTTT

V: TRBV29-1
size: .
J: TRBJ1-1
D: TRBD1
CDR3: CSARRTGMSDTEAFF
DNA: TGCAGCGCCCGCCGGACAGGGATGAGCGACACTGAAGCTTTCTTT

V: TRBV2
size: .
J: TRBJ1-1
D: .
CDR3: CASTFQGRDTEAFF
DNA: TGTGCCAGCACCTTCCAGGGAAGGGATACTGAAGCTTTCTTT

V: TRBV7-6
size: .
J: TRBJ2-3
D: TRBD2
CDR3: CASSNPLAVPDTQYF
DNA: TGTGCCAGCAGCAACCCACTAGCGGTCCCCGATACGCAGTATTTT

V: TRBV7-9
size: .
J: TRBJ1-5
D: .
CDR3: CASSIQDGNQPQHF
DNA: TGTGCCAGCAGCATACAGGACGGGAATCAGCCCCAGCATTTT

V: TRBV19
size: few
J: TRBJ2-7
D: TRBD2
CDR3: CASSKGLADHRYF
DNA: TGTGCCAGTAGTAAGGGACTAGCAGATCATCGGTACTTC

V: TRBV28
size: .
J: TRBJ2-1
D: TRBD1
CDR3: CASSSTGGVRNEQFF
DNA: TGTGCCAGCAGTTCGACAGGGGGCGTCCGCAATGAGCAGTTCTTC

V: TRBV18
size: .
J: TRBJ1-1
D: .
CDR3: CASSLDPGTEAFF
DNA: TGTGCCAGCTCGCTCGATCCGGGGACTGAAGCTTTCTTT

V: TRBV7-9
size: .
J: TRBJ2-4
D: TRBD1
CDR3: CASSPPGQGLGIQYF
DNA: TGTGCCAGCAGCCCACCGGGACAGGGGCTAGGCATTCAGTACTTC

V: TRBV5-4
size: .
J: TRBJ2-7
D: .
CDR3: CASSFQTGVGGEQYF
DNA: TGTGCCAGCAGCTTTCAGACGGGAGTCGGGGGCGAGCAGTACTTC

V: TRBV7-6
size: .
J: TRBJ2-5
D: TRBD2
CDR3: CASTLRREPRGQETQYF
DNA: TGTGCCAGCACCTTAAGGCGGGAGCCGAGGGGTCAAGAGACCCAGTACTTC

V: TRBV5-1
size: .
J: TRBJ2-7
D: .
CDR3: CASSPGGASIYEQYF
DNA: TGCGCCAGCAGCCCCGGGGGTGCATCAATCTACGAGCAGTACTTC

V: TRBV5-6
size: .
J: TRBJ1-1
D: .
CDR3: CASTLTPNTEAFF
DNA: TGTGCCAGCACCTTGACACCGAACACTGAAGCTTTCTTT

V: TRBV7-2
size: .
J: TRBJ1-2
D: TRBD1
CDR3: CASSVGTGQAYGYTF
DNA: TGTGCCAGCAGCGTCGGGACAGGGCAAGCCTATGGCTACACCTTC

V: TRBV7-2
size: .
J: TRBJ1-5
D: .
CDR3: CASSSGNRDSNQPQHF
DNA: TGTGCCAGCAGTTCGGGAAACAGAGATAGCAATCAGCCCCAGCATTTT

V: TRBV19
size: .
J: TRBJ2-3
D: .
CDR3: CASSVRVTDTQYF
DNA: TGTGCCAGTAGTGTGAGAGTCACAGATACGCAGTATTTT

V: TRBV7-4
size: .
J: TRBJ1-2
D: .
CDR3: CASSPSPLNYGYTF
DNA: TGTGCCAGCAGCCCCAGTCCCCTCAACTATGGCTACACCTTC

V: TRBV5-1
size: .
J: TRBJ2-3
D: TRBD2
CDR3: CASSLGTSGIGDTQYF
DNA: TGCGCCAGCAGCTTGGGGACTAGCGGAATTGGAGATACGCAGTATTTT

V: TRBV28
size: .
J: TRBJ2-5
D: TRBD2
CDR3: CASSLTSGRKTQYF
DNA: TGTGCCAGCAGTTTAACTAGCGGGAGAAAGACCCAGTACTTC

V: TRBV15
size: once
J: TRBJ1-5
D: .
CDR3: CATSSFPRGNSNQPQHF
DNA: TGTGCCACCAGCAGCTTTCCCCGAGGTAATAGCAATCAGCCCCAGCATTTT

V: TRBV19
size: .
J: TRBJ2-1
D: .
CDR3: CASSIGGRASDEQFF
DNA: TGTGCCAGTAGTATAGGAGGCAGGGCGAGCGATGAGCAGTTCTTC

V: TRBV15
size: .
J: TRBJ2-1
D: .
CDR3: CATSGNRYLNEQFF
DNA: TGTGCCACCAGCGGCAATCGTTATCTCAATGAGCAGTTCTTC

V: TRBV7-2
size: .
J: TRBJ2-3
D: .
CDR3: CASSLTRDTDTQYF
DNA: TGTGCCAGCAGCTTGACCAGGGACACAGATACGCAGTATTTT

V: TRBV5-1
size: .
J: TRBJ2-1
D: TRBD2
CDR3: CASSLREGLDEQFF
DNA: TGCGCCAGCAGCTTGCGGGAGGGGCTAGATGAGCAGTTCTTC

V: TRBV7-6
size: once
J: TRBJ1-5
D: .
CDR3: CASSLVGQPQHF
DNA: TGTGCCAGCAGCTTAGTCGGGCAGCCCCAGCATTTT

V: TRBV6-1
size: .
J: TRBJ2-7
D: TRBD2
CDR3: CASSERTSGLYEQYF
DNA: TGTGCCAGCAGTGAAAGGACTAGCGGCCTCTACGAGCAGTACTTC

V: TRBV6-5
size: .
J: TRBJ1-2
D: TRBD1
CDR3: CASNRQGASYGYTF
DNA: TGTGCCAGCAATCGACAGGGGGCAAGCTATGGCTACACCTTC

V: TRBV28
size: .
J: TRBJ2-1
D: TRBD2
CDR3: CASSFIVISLGGTSGSYGSNEQFF
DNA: TGTGCCAGCAGTTTTATTGTCATAAGCCTAGGAGGGACTAGCGGGAGTTATGGGAGCAATGAGCAGTTCTTC

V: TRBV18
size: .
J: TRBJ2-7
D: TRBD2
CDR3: CASSGGEDEQYF
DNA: TGTGCCAGCTCCGGGGGGGAGGACGAGCAGTACTTC

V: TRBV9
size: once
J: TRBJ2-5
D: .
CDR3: CASGGAGTQETQYF
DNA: TGTGCCAGCGGGGGAGCGGGTACACAAGAGACCCAGTACTTC

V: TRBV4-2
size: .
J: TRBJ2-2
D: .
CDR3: CASSQELGGGVNTGELFF
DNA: TGTGCCAGCAGCCAAGAATTAGGGGGGGGAGTGAACACCGGGGAGCTGTTTTTT

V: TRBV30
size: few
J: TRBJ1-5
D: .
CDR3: CAWSVDNNQPQHF
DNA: TGTGCCTGGAGTGTGGACAACAATCAGCCCCAGCATTTT

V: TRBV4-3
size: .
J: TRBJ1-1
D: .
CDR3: CASSQGRNTEAFF
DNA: TGCGCCAGCAGCCAGGGCAGGAACACTGAAGCTTTCTTT

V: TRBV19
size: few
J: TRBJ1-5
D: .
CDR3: CASSSKGGGNQPQHF
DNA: TGTGCCAGTAGTTCGAAGGGGGGGGGCAATCAGCCCCAGCATTTT

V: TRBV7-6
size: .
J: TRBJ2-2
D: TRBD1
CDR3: CASSEGTANTGELFF
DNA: TGTGCCAGCAGTGAAGGGACAGCGAACACCGGGGAGCTGTTTTTT

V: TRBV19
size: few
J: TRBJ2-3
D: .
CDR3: CASPGLTDTQYF
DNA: TGTGCCAGCCCGGGACTCACAGATACGCAGTATTTT

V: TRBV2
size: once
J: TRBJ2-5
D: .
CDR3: CASSESSGQETQYF
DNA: TGTGCCAGCAGTGAAAGCAGCGGCCAAGAGACCCAGTACTTC

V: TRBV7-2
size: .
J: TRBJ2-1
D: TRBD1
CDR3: CASSLVAQGAGEQFF
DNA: TGTGCCAGCAGCTTAGTCGCGCAGGGGGCCGGTGAGCAGTTCTTC

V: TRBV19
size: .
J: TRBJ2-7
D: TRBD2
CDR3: CARASGRAYEQYF
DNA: TGTGCCAGAGCTAGCGGGAGGGCCTACGAGCAGTACTTC

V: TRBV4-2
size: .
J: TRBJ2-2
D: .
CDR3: CASSQEIVGGELFF
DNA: TGTGCCAGCAGCCAAGAGATAGTCGGCGGGGAGCTGTTTTTT

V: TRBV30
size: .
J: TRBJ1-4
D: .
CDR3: CAWSRGGGEKLFF
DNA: TGTGCCTGGAGTCGGGGGGGAGGTGAAAAACTGTTTTTT

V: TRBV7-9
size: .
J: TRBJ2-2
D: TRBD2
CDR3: CASSLVSLAGAPGELFF
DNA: TGTGCCAGCAGCTTAGTGAGTCTAGCGGGAGCCCCCGGGGAGCTGTTTTTT

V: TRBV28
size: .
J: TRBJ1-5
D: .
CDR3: CASSSDSRAAHYSNQPQHF
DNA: TGTGCCAGCAGCTCGGACTCCCGGGCAGCCCATTATAGCAATCAGCCCCAGCATTTT

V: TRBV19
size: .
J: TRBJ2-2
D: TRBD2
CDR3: CASSILAGLSTGELFF
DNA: TGTGCCAGTAGTATTCTAGCGGGACTGTCCACCGGGGAGCTGTTTTTT

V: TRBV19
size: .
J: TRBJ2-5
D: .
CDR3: CASSIGRGQETQYF
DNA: TGTGCCAGTAGTATCGGCAGGGGACAAGAGACCCAGTACTTC

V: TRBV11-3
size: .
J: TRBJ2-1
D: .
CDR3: CASSSGSYNEQFF
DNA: TGTGCCAGCAGCTCGGGTTCCTACAATGAGCAGTTCTTC

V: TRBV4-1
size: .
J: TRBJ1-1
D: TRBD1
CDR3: CASSARTGGDTEAFF
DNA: TGCGCCAGCAGCGCTCGGACAGGGGGAGACACTGAAGCTTTCTTT

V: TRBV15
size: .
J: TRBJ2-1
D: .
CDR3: CATSRGGGKRNNEQFF
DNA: TGTGCCACCAGCAGAGGTGGAGGGAAGCGAAACAATGAGCAGTTCTTC

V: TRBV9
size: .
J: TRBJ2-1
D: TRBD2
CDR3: CASSVPSGNEQFF
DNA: TGTGCCAGCAGCGTACCTAGCGGAAATGAGCAGTTCTTC

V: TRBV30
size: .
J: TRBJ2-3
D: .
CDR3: CAWSVARVSTDTQYF
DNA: TGTGCCTGGAGTGTAGCCCGAGTGTCCACAGATACGCAGTATTTT

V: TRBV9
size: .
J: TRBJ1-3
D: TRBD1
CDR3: CASSARTGTGNTIYF
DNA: TGTGCCAGCAGCGCGCGGACAGGGACTGGAAACACCATATATTTT

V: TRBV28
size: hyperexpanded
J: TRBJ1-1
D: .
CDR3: CASSRQAEAFF
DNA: TGTGCCAGCAGTCGACAGGCTGAAGCTTTCTTT

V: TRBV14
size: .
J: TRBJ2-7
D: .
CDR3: CASSQGGAGNYEQYF
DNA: TGTGCCAGCAGCCAAGGGGGCGCGGGAAACTACGAGCAGTACTTC

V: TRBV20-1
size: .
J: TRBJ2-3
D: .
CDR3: CSASYTDTQYF
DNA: TGCAGTGCTAGTTACACAGATACGCAGTATTTT